This is a list of T cell receptor beta chains from one sample in a study of blood T cell repertoires in COVID-19. Here immunoSEQ multiplex PCR was the method, and the copy in TCRdb shows in-frame clones only, minus some. Here the sample spans over 95,000 clones, 75% to 85% being singletons. Sequencing used peripheral blood. These receptors were taken from a woman older than 75 with active or convalescent COVID-19. Each CDR3 is given with its conserved first and last residue. The D gene is left open where the match is weak. Clone size, where shown, is once, few, many, or a class for clones that have expanded.

j_call d_call clone_size v_call cdr3_aa cdr3_nt
TRBJ2-7 TRBD2 . TRBV18 CASSPSGRASYEQYF TGTGCCAGCTCACCTTCCGGGAGGGCCTCCTACGAGCAGTACTTC
TRBJ2-1 . . TRBV24-1 CATSDSSSGHNEQFF TGTGCCACCAGTGATTCCTCGAGTGGGCACAATGAGCAGTTCTTC
TRBJ1-2 . . TRBV5-1 CASSPGQLYGYTF TGCGCCAGCAGTCCCGGACAGCTCTATGGCTACACCTTC
TRBJ1-2 . . TRBV28 CASSLGGHGYTF TGTGCCAGCAGTTTGGGGGGTCATGGCTACACCTTC
TRBJ1-2 . . TRBV5-4 CASSLRRQYDGYTF TGTGCCAGCAGCCTGAGGCGGCAGTACGACGGCTACACCTTC
TRBJ2-1 TRBD2 . TRBV27 CASSFRPSGMTVNEQFF TGTGCCAGCAGTTTTAGACCTAGCGGGATGACGGTGAATGAGCAGTTCTTC
TRBJ2-7 . . TRBV28 CASSLQRPPYEQYF TGTGCCAGCAGTTTACAGCGACCCCCCTACGAGCAGTACTTC
TRBJ2-2 TRBD2 . TRBV15 CATSRERSGQGTSGLSGELFF TGTGCCACCAGCAGAGAACGTTCGGGACAAGGGACTAGCGGGCTTTCCGGGGAGCTGTTTTTT
TRBJ2-7 . . TRBV29-1 CSVKTVTYEQYF TGCAGCGTTAAGACAGTAACCTACGAGCAGTACTTC
TRBJ1-6 . . TRBV20-1 CSASIGRDNSPLHF TGCAGTGCTAGTATTGGCCGGGATAATTCACCCCTCCACTTT
TRBJ2-1 TRBD2 . TRBV24-1 CATSDPGLSGRASYNEQFF TGTGCCACCAGTGATCCGGGACTGAGTGGGAGGGCGTCCTACAATGAGCAGTTCTTC
TRBJ2-2 TRBD1 . TRBV10-3 CAISGDSPTGELFF TGTGCCATCAGTGGGGACAGTCCTACCGGGGAGCTGTTTTTT
TRBJ2-1 TRBD2 . TRBV5-1 CASSPRASGSANEQFF TGTGCCAGCAGCCCTCGGGCTAGCGGGAGTGCAAATGAGCAGTTCTTC
TRBJ2-3 TRBD2 . TRBV7-8 CASSLGLAGGGGTDTQYF TGTGCCAGCAGCTTAGGACTAGCGGGAGGTGGGGGCACAGATACGCAGTATTTT
TRBJ2-2 TRBD1 . TRBV15 CATSRDVLQGITGELFF TGTGCCACCAGCAGAGATGTCCTACAGGGGATCACCGGGGAGCTGTTTTTT
TRBJ2-2 TRBD2 . TRBV28 CASRGATGGPFGELFF TGTGCCAGCAGGGGGGCCACGGGAGGGCCTTTCGGGGAGCTGTTTTTT
TRBJ1-4 . once TRBV5-1 CASSKGQSEKLFF TGCGCCAGCAGCAAAGGACAATCTGAAAAACTGTTTTTT
TRBJ2-7 TRBD2 . TRBV6-1 CASSEVLAGTYEQYF TGTGCCAGCAGTGAAGTTTTAGCGGGAACCTACGAGCAGTACTTC